The present TCR beta chain was sequenced within a study of T cells in Graves' hyperthyroidism and ophthalmopathy. Researchers took RNA transcripts and amplified the TCR beta CDR3 regions from them. TCR CDR3 underwent first-round RT-PCR with the HTBI primer set. TCRdb re-derived calls from the multiplex PCR reads in MiXCR, one entry per CDR3 protein. The sample carries 350,000 to 450,000 distinct CDR3 sequences, roughly 14% recorded once. This clonotype was counted between two and nine times. Stable Graves' hyperthyroidism meant no ophthalmopathy progression within 18 months. Clinical symptoms, serum thyroxine, TRAb, thyroid ultrasound and orbital computed tomography informed diagnoses. The PBMCs studied were ones that came from around 10 ml fresh peripheral blood. This TCR was sampled from a woman aged 60 to 75 with Graves' hyperthyroidism. The sequencing sample was made of blood.

In DNA form, the CDR3 reads TGTGCCAGCAGTCCCCGGGTGGCCGGGGAGCTGTTTTTT. It is translated as CASSPRVAGELFF. The V call is TRBV7-3, the J call TRBJ2-2; D is unresolved. The germline gives CDR1 SGHTA, CDR2 FQGTGA. The CDR3 covers 13 residues. Trimming removed 6 bases at V and 6 bases at J, with 11 bases between.